This is a list of T cell receptor beta chains from one sample in a study of shared clonotypes between healthy human individuals. Sequencing was performed with immunoSEQ multiplex PCR; in TCRdb, only in-frame clones are kept and a portion is missing. Altogether more than 900,000 clones are present, around 78% being singletons, with the ten largest covering roughly 0.62%. The specimen was memory CD4+ T cells from PBMCs. Source of these receptors: a man aged 18 to 29 in good health. Some clones in this sample may be carry-over from other donors' samples. The CDR3 runs from the conserved cysteine through the conserved F or W.

TRBJ1-2,TRBV27,CASSFGGPREGYTF
TRBJ2-6,TRBV2,CASSARVVSGANVLTF
TRBJ2-7,TRBV2,CASRTYEQYF
TRBJ2-7,TRBV15,CATAQLRGPYEQYF
TRBJ1-4,TRBV5-4,CASSLSTGRPGKLFF
TRBJ2-4,TRBV2,CASSLGDIQYF
TRBJ2-5,TRBV5-1,CASSSGRQETQYF
TRBJ2-1,TRBV7-2,CASREIDRGVYNEQFF
TRBJ1-1,TRBV2,CASMREGAETEAFF
TRBJ1-5,TRBV6-1,CASSGRDTYSNQPQHF
TRBJ2-5,TRBV28,CASSQPGPPLLYF
TRBJ2-3,TRBV4-3,CASSPRQGPDTQYF
TRBJ2-7,TRBV4-2,CASSPVAGVLFNEQYF
TRBJ1-4,TRBV6-5,CASRDGSTNEKLFF
TRBJ2-7,TRBV5-1,CASSLELAFYEQYF
TRBJ2-5,TRBV18,CATRRGARETQYF
TRBJ1-1,TRBV6-1,CASSEEARVNTEAFF
TRBJ1-5,TRBV5-6,CASSLAGYNQPQHF
TRBJ1-3,TRBV7-9,CASSKDRPSGNTIYF
TRBJ2-7,TRBV10-1,CASSNRGTYEQYF
TRBJ2-1,TRBV6-4,CASSKRQGVHEQFF
TRBJ1-1,TRBV15,CATSTQGNTEAFF